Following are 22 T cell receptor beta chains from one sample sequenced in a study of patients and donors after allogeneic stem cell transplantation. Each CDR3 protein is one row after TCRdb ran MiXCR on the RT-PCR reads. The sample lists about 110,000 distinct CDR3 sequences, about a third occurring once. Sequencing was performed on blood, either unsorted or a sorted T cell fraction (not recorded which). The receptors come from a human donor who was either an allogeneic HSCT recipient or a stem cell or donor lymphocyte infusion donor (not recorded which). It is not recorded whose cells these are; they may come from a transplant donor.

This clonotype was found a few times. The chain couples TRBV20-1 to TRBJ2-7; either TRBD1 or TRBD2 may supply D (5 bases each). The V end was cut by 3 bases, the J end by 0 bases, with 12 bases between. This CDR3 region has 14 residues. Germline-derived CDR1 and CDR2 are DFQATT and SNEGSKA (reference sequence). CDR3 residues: CSARGDGSSYEQYF. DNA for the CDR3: TGCAGTGCTAGGGGGGACGGCAGCTCCTACGAGCAGTACTTC.

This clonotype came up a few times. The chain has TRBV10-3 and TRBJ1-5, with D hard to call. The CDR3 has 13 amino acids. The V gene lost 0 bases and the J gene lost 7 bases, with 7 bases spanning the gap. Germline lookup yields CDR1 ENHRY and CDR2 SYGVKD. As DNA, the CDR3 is TGTGCCATCAGTGAGTCGGATTGGCAGCCCCAGCATTTT. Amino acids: CAISESDWQPQHF.

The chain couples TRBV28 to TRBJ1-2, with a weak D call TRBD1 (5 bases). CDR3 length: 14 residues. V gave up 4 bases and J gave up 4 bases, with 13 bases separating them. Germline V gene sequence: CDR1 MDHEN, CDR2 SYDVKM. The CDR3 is CASSSPDRSYGYTF. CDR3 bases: TGTGCCAGCAGTTCCCCCGACAGAAGCTATGGCTACACCTTC.

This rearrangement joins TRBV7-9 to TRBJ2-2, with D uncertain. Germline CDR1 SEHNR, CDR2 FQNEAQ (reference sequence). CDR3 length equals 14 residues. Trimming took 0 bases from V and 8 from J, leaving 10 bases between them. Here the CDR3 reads CASSLAGIGGELFF. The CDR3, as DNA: TGTGCCAGCAGCTTAGCTGGGATAGGAGGGGAGCTGTTTTTT.

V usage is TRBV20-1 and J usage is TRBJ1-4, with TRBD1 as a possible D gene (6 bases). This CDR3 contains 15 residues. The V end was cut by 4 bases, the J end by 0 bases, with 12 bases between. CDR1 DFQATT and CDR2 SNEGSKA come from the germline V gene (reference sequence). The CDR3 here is CSATGTTTTNEKLFF. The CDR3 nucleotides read TGCAGTGCTACCGGGACAACAACAACTAATGAAAAACTGTTTTTT.

The CDR3 coding sequence is TGTGCCAGCAGTCCTTTTAGACAGAGCCTTCGCCAAGAGACCCAGTACTTC. Protein sequence: CASSPFRQSLRQETQYF. The chain joins TRBV12-3 or TRBV12-4 to TRBJ2-5; a possible D gene is TRBD1 (5 bases). The CDR3 sequence is 17 residues long. V was pared by 5 bases and J by 1 base, with 20 bases between.

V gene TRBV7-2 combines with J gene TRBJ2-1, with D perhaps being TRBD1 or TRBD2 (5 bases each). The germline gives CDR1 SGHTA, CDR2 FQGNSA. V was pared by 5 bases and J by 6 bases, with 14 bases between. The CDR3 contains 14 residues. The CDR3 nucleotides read TGTGCCAGCAGCCTAGGGGACGTCGCCAATGAGCAGTTCTTC. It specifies CASSLGDVANEQFF.

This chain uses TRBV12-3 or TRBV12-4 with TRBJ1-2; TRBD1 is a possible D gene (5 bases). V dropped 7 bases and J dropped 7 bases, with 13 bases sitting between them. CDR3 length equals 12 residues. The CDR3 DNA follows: TGTGCCAGCACTCAGGGAGGAGTTGGCTACACCTTC. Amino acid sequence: CASTQGGVGYTF.

The CDR3 region is CASSLGRGRAIGNEQFF. The CDR3, as DNA: TGTGCCAGCAGCTTAGGGCGCGGGAGGGCCATCGGGAATGAGCAGTTCTTC. V usage is TRBV11-2 and J usage is TRBJ2-1; 9 bases match TRBD2. The germline V gene encodes CDR1 SGHAT and CDR2 FQNNGV. V lost 1 base to trimming and J lost 7 bases; unmatched junction nucleotides: 11. This CDR3 has 17 amino acids.

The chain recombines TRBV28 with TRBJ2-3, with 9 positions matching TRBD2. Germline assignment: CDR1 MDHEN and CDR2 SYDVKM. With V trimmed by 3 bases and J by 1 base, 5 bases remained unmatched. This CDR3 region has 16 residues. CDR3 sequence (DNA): TGTGCCAGCAGTTTTATTAGGACTAGCGGCACAGATACGCAGTATTTT. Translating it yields CASSFIRTSGTDTQYF.

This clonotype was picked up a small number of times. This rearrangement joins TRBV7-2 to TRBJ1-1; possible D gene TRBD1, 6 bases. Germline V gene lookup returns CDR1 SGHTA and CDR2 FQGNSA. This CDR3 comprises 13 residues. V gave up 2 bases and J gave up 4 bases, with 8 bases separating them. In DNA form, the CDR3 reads TGTGCCAGCAGCTTAAACAGGGTCACTGAAGCTTTCTTT. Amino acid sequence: CASSLNRVTEAFF.

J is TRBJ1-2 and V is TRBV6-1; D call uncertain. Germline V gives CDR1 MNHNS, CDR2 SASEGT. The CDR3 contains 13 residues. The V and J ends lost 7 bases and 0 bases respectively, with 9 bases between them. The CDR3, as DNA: TGTGCCAGCACCTTGACGTCTAACTATGGCTACACCTTC. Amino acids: CASTLTSNYGYTF.

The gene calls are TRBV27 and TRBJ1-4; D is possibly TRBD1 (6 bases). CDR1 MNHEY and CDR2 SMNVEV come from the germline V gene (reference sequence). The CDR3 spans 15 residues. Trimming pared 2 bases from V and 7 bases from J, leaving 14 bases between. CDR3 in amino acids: CASSLSRGKPEKLFF. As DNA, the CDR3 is TGTGCCAGCAGTTTAAGCAGGGGAAAGCCTGAAAAACTGTTTTTT.

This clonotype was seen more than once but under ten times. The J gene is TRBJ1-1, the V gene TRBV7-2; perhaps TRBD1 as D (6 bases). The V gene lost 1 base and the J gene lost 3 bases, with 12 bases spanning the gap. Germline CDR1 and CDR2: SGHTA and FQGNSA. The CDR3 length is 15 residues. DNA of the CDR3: TGTGCCAGCAGCTTAGGGCGGGGGCCAGACACTGAAGCTTTCTTT. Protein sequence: CASSLGRGPDTEAFF.

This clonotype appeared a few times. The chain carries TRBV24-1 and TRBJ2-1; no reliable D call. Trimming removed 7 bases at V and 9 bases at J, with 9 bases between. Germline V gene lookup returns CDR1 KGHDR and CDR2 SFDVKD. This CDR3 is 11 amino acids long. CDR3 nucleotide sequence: TGTGCCACCAGGGGTAGAGGTGAGCAGTTCTTC. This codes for CATRGRGEQFF.

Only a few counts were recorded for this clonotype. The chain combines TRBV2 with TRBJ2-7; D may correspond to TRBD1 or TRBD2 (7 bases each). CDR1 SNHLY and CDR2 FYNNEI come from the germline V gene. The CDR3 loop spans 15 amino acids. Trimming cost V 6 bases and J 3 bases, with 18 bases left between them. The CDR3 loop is CASSRTRGGYYEQYF. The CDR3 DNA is TGTGCCAGCAGCCGGACCAGGGGGGGGTACTACGAGCAGTACTTC.

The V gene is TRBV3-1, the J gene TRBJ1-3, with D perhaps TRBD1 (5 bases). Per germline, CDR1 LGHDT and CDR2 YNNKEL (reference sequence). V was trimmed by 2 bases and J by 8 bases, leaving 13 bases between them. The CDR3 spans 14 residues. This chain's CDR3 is CASSQIRGNHTIYF. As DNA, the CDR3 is TGTGCCAGCAGCCAAATAAGGGGAAATCACACCATATATTTT. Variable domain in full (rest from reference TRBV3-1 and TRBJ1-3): DTAVSQTPKYLVTQMGNDKSIKCEQNLGHDTMYWYKQDSKKFLKIMFSYNNKELIINETVPNRFSPKSPDKAHLNLHINSLELGDSAVYFCASSQIRGNHTIYFGEGSWLTVV.

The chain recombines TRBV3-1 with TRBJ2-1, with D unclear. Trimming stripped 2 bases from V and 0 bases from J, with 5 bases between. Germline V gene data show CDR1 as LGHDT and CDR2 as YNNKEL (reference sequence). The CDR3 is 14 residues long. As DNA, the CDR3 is TGTGCCAGCAGCCAACGGACCTCCTACAATGAGCAGTTCTTC. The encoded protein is CASSQRTSYNEQFF.

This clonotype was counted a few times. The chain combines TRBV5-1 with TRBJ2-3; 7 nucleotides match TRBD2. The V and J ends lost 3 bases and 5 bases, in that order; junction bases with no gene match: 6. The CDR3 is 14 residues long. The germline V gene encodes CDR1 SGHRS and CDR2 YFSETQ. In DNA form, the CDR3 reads TGCGCCAGCAGCTATGGGACTACCGTAGATACGCAGTATTTT. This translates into CASSYGTTVDTQYF.

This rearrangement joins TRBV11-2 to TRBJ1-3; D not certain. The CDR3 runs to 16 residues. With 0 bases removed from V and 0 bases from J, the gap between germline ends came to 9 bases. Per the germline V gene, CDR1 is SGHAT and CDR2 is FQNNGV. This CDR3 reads CASSLDRLGSGNTIYF. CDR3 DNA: TGTGCCAGCAGCTTAGATAGACTTGGCTCTGGAAACACCATATATTTT.

CDR3 protein: CSARDLDRETYEQYF. The DNA for the CDR3 is TGCAGTGCTAGAGATCTGGACAGGGAGACCTACGAGCAGTACTTC. The genes are TRBV20-1 and TRBJ2-7, with 8 nucleotides matching TRBD1. The V gene end was trimmed by 0 bases and the J gene end by 2 bases; junction bases not matched to a gene: 6. Germline V gene data show CDR1 as DFQATT and CDR2 as SNEGSKA (reference sequence). There are 15 residues in the CDR3.

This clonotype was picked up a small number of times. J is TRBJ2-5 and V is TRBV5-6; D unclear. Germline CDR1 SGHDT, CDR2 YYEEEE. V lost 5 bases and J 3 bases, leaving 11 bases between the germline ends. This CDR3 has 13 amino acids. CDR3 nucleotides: TGTGCCAGCAGACCTGGGATAAAAGAGACCCAGTACTTC. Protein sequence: CASRPGIKETQYF.